The clone carrying this TCR beta chain was counted many times. Its antigen is currently unknown. The sample belongs to a study of T cells in Graves' hyperthyroidism and ophthalmopathy. Study-level results: Ophthalmopathy was told apart from stable hyperthyroidism by a 13 V-J model. The model made its ophthalmopathy prediction, and onset followed a median roughly 6.5 months later.

This CDR3 is built from 15 residues. With V trimmed by 6 bases and J by 2 bases, 4 bases remained unmatched. Germline CDR1 and CDR2: MNHEY and SVGEGT. Calling Graves' hyperthyroidism stable meant ophthalmopathy did not progress within 18 months. The investigators amplified TCR beta CDR3 regions from RNA transcripts. The primer set for the first-round RT-PCR of the TCR CDR3 was HTBI. TCRdb used MiXCR to reprocess the multiplex PCR reads, holding one entry per CDR3 protein. The table has about 580,000 distinct CDR3 sequences, more than 45% seen once. V is TRBV6-2 or TRBV6-3 and J is TRBJ2-7; 13 nucleotides match TRBD2. The clonotype originates from a woman under 30 with Graves' hyperthyroidism. Source material: peripheral blood or thyroid tissue (not recorded which). In DNA form, the CDR3 reads TGTGCCAGCAGACGACTAGCGGGAGGCCCCTACGAGCAGTACTTC. This sequence encodes CASRRLAGGPYEQYF.